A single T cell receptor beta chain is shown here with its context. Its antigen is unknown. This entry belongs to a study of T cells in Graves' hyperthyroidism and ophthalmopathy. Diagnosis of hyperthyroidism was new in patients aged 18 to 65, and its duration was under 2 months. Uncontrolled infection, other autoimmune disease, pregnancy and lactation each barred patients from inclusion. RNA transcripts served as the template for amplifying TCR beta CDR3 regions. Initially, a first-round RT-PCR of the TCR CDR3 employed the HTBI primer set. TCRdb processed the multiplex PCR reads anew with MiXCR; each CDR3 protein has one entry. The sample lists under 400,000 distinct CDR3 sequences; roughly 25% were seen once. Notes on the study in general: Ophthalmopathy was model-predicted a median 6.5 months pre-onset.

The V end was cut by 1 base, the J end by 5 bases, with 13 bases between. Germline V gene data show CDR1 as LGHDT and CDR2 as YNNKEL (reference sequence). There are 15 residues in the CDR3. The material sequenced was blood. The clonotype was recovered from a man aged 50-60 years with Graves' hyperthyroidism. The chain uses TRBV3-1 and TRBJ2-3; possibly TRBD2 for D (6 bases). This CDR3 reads CASSQVTGAGDTQYF. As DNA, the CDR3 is TGTGCCAGCAGCCAAGTTACGGGAGCTGGAGATACGCAGTATTTT.